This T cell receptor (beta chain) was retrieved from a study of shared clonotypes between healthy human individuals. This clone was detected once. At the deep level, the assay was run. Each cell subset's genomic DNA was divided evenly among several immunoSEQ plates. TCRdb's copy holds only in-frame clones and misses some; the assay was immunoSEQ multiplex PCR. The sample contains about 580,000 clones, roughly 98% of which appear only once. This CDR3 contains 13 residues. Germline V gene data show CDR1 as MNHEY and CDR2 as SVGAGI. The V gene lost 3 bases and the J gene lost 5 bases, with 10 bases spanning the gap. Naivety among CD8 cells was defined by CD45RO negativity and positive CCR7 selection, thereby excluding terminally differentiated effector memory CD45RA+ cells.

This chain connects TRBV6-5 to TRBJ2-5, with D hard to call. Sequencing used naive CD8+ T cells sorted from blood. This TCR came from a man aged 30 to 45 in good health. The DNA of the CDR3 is TGTGCCAGCAGTTATGGATTCGATGAGACCCAGTACTTC. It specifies CASSYGFDETQYF.